Following are 16 T cell receptor beta chains from one sample sequenced in a study of T cells in Graves' hyperthyroidism and ophthalmopathy (dated by TCRdb to the late 2010s). Receptor amplification or capture employed multiplex PCR. TCRdb lists the instrument as Illumina HiSeq 2000. TCR beta CDR3 regions were amplified from RNA transcripts. A first-round RT-PCR of the TCR CDR3 used the HTBI primer set with the Qiagen OneStep RT-PCR kit. TCRdb trimmed public reads at Q25 via fastp, called clones via MiXCR and kept in-frame beta chains. One record per CDR3 amino acid sequence lists the most common genes and DNA. This sample gives around 250,000 distinct CDR3 sequences in total; roughly 14% of them show up just once. The ten biggest clones cover 13% of the sample. Sequenced material: blood. Every receptor here comes from a woman in her forties with Graves' hyperthyroidism that later progressed to Graves' ophthalmopathy.

This clonotype was seen ten or more times. The CDR3 reads CASSLGLAGPDTQYF. The CDR3 coding sequence is TGTGCCAGCAGCTTAGGACTAGCGGGCCCAGATACGCAGTATTTT. The chain links TRBV7-3 to TRBJ2-3; TRBD2 matches at 11 bases. Germline V gives CDR1 SGHTA, CDR2 FQGTGA. Unmatched junction bases numbered 2, after V lost 2 bases and J lost 4 bases. The CDR3 loop spans 15 amino acids.

This clonotype was seen repeatedly, ten times or more. The chain carries TRBV4-1 and TRBJ2-5; 12 nucleotides match TRBD2. Unmatched junction bases numbered 17, after V lost 4 bases and J lost 2 bases. This CDR3 region has 20 residues. Germline CDR1 is MGHRA and CDR2 is YSYEKL. CDR3 region: CASSLGPVGLAGTIQETQYF. As DNA, the CDR3 is TGCGCCAGCAGCCTAGGACCAGTAGGACTAGCGGGAACCATTCAAGAGACCCAGTACTTC.

The chain links TRBV11-3 to TRBJ2-2; 8 nucleotides agree with TRBD1. The CDR3 sequence is 15 residues long. Losses at the gene ends were 2 bases for V and 7 bases for J; bases not matched to a gene: 6. Germline V gives CDR1 SGHNT, CDR2 YENEEA. The CDR3, as DNA: TGTGCCAGCAGCTTATTGGGACAGGCTTTCGGGGAGCTGTTTTTT. Protein product: CASSLLGQAFGELFF.

This clonotype was picked up many times. This chain links TRBV30 with TRBJ2-2; no clear D. The CDR3 runs 14 residues. Per the germline V gene, CDR1 is GTSNPN and CDR2 is SVGIG (reference sequence). V lost 1 base and J lost 6, with 12 bases in between. The DNA of the CDR3 is TGTGCCTGGAGTGGGGCCCCCAAGGCCGGGGAGCTGTTTTTT. Amino acid sequence: CAWSGAPKAGELFF.

This clonotype was found a few times. The CDR3 sequence is CATSNFLADEKLFF. CDR3 sequence (DNA): TGTGCCACCAGCAACTTCCTGGCTGATGAAAAACTGTTTTTT. This chain links TRBV15 with TRBJ1-4, with D unclear. With 4 bases removed from V and 6 bases from J, the gap between germline ends came to 12 bases. The CDR3 is 14 residues long. CDR1 and CDR2 (germline): LNHNV, YYDKDF (reference sequence).

This clonotype was observed many times. V usage is TRBV28 and J usage is TRBJ1-5; 8 nucleotides line up with TRBD1. The trim removed 6 bases at V and 1 base at J, leaving 5 bases unmatched. The CDR3 length is 15 residues. Per germline, CDR1 MDHEN and CDR2 SYDVKM. CDR3 nucleotide sequence: TGTGCCAGCAGACCGCGGACAGGGAGCAATCAGCCCCAGCATTTT. This sequence encodes CASRPRTGSNQPQHF.

This clonotype was picked up many times. The chain is built from TRBV7-9 and TRBJ2-1, with 8 positions matching TRBD2. In germline, CDR1 is SEHNR, CDR2 FQNEAQ (reference sequence). CDR3 length: 18 residues. V gave up 3 bases and J gave up 0 bases; unmatched junction bases: 10. CDR3 loop: CASSFPSSGTSSYNEQFF. In DNA, the CDR3 is TGTGCCAGCAGCTTCCCTAGTAGCGGGACCAGCTCCTACAATGAGCAGTTCTTC.

This clonotype was seen ten or more times. The genes are TRBV7-9 and TRBJ2-1; the D gene is possibly TRBD2 (5 bases). V was pared by 4 bases and J by 3 bases, with 19 bases between. Germline CDR1 SEHNR, CDR2 FQNEAQ (reference sequence). The CDR3 consists of 17 residues. The CDR3 region has the DNA TGTGCCAGCAGCTCCATCTCTGGCGGGTCTGACTACAATGAGCAGTTCTTC. This sequence encodes CASSSISGGSDYNEQFF.

The table lists this clonotype with many counts. V is TRBV28 and J is TRBJ2-7, with D perhaps assigned TRBD1 or TRBD2 (5 bases each). V gave up 11 bases and J gave up 3 bases, with 11 bases separating them. Germline V gene sequence: CDR1 MDHEN, CDR2 SYDVKM. The CDR3 spans 11 residues. CDR3 sequence: CAAGGGYEQYF. The CDR3 coding sequence is TGTGCCGCGGGTGGGGGCTACGAGCAGTACTTC.

This clonotype showed up many times. The rearrangement links TRBV5-6 to TRBJ2-2; 12 bases line up with TRBD2. The V segment lost 4 bases and the J segment 4 bases; nucleotides outside the gene matches: 8. Germline loops: CDR1 SGHDT, CDR2 YYEEEE. The CDR3 has 17 residues. DNA for the CDR3: TGTGCCAGCAGCCTGGGACTAGCGGGCTCCATCACCGGGGAGCTGTTTTTT. Protein product: CASSLGLAGSITGELFF.

This clonotype was counted at least ten times. J is TRBJ2-1 and V is TRBV19, with a possible D match to TRBD2 (5 bases). The CDR3 is made up of 15 amino acids. The V gene's germline CDR1 is LNHDA and CDR2 SQIVND (reference sequence). V shed 3 bases and J shed 3 bases, with 12 bases lying between them. CDR3 region: CASSMASGYYNEQFF. The DNA for the CDR3 is TGTGCCAGTAGTATGGCCAGCGGCTACTACAATGAGCAGTTCTTC.

This clonotype was detected many times. This sequence joins TRBV28 and TRBJ1-3, with 7 bases fitting TRBD1. Trimming at V came to 6 bases and at J to 1 base, leaving 21 bases not matched to a gene. This CDR3 is 20 amino acids long. The germline gives CDR1 MDHEN, CDR2 SYDVKM. CDR3 sequence reads: CASSRKRQGRTKLSGNTIYF. The CDR3 bases are TGTGCCAGCAGCCGGAAGAGACAGGGTAGGACTAAGCTTTCTGGAAACACCATATATTTT.

This clonotype turned up a few times. The V and J genes are TRBV20-1 and TRBJ1-1; D remains unclear. With 5 bases removed from V and 1 base from J, the gap between germline ends came to 5 bases. Germline lookup yields CDR1 DFQATT and CDR2 SNEGSKA (reference sequence). The length of the CDR3 is 11 residues. The CDR3, as DNA: TGCAGTGCTGGGCGGAACACTGAAGCTTTCTTT. Protein sequence: CSAGRNTEAFF.

This clonotype was detected a few times. The rearrangement uses TRBV4-2 and TRBJ2-3, with unresolved D. Germline values: CDR1 LGHNA, CDR2 YNFKEQ. The CDR3 is 15 amino acids. Trimming left V 2 bases short and J 3 bases short, with 12 bases between. The CDR3 sequence is CASSQSPAVTDTQYF. In DNA, the CDR3 is TGTGCCAGCAGCCAAAGCCCAGCCGTTACAGATACGCAGTATTTT.

This rearrangement joins TRBV4-1 to TRBJ2-6; D might be TRBD1 (5 bases). The germline CDR1 and CDR2 sequences are MGHRA and YSYEKL. With 0 bases removed from V and 1 base from J, the gap between germline ends came to 10 bases. The CDR3 runs to 17 residues. The chain's CDR3 is CASSQEQGLSGANVLTF. CDR3 sequence (DNA): TGCGCCAGCAGCCAAGAGCAGGGCTTGTCTGGGGCCAACGTCCTGACTTTC.

This clonotype was picked up many times. The genes are TRBV6-1 and TRBJ2-7, with 11 bases lining up with TRBD2. The CDR3 covers 15 residues. Losses at the gene ends were 5 bases for V and 3 bases for J; bases not matched to a gene: 6. Germline values: CDR1 MNHNS, CDR2 SASEGT. CDR3 bases: TGTGCCAGCAGTTGGGGACTAGCGGAATACTACGAGCAGTACTTC. It specifies CASSWGLAEYYEQYF.